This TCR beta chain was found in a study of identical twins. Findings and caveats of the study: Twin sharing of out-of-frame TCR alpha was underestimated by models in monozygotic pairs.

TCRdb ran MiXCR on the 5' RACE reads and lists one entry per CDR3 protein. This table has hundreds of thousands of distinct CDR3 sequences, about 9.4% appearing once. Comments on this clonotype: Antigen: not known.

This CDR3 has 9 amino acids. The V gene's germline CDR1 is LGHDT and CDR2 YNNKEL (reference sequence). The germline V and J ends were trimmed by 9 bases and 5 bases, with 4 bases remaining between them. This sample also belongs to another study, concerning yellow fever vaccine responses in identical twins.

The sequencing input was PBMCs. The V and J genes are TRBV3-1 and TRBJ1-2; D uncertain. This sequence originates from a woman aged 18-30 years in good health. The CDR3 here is CASPYGYTF. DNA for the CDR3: TGTGCCAGTCCGTATGGCTACACCTTC.